Following are 28 T cell receptor beta chains from one sample sequenced in a study of shared clonotypes between healthy human individuals. The repertoire was sequenced with immunoSEQ multiplex PCR; TCRdb's copy has only in-frame clones and lacks some. The sample has about 2 million clones; about 95% are singletons. CD45RO-negative cells were positively selected for CCR7, leaving out terminally differentiated effector memory CD45RA+ cells. The sequencing input was naive CD8+ T cells sorted from blood. These receptors all come from a man aged 18-30 years in good health.

The sample holds one count of this clone. The chain uses TRBV7-9 and TRBJ2-5, with D perhaps matching TRBD2 (7 bases). With 7 bases removed from V and 4 bases from J, the gap between germline ends came to 22 bases. Germline V lookup: CDR1 SEHNR, CDR2 FQNEAQ (reference sequence). CDR3 size: 16 residues. The CDR3 nucleotides are TGTGCCAGCATGGCTAGTGAGTGGGGAGGGGGAGAGACCCAGTACTTC. Its translation is CASMASEWGGGETQYF.

CDR3 sequence (DNA): TGTGCCAGCAGCTGGACAGGGGGCGGAGGCTCCTACAATGAGCAGTTCTTC. This translates into CASSWTGGGGSYNEQFF. The rearrangement joins TRBV13 to TRBJ2-1; 11 positions agree with TRBD1. CDR1 and CDR2 (germline): PRHDT, FYEKMQ (reference sequence). J lost 0 bases, V lost 4 bases, and 5 bases had no gene match. This CDR3 contains 17 residues.

This clone has just one count. The chain links TRBV9 to TRBJ1-6; D gene ambiguous. The CDR3 is 13 amino acids. V lost 0 bases and J 13 bases, leaving 11 bases between the germline ends. Looked up from germline, CDR1 is SGDLS and CDR2 is YYNGEE. The CDR3 DNA is TGTGCCAGCAGCGTAGAGGGCTCCGACCCCCTCCACTTT. Translation gives CASSVEGSDPLHF.

The chain recombines TRBV7-9 with TRBJ2-1; TRBD2 is a possible D gene (5 bases). The V end was cut by 4 bases, the J end by 7 bases, with 17 bases between. Germline V gene lookup returns CDR1 SEHNR and CDR2 FQNEAQ (reference sequence). The CDR3 has 15 residues. The CDR3 DNA reads as TGTGCCAGCAGCTACTTAGTCCCTAGCATGAATGAGCAGTTCTTC. Protein: CASSYLVPSMNEQFF.

This chain joins TRBV7-6 and TRBJ2-7; possible D gene TRBD2, 6 bases. V lost 5 bases, J lost 6 bases, and 8 bases lay in between. Germline CDR1 is SGHVS and CDR2 is FNYEAQ. This CDR3 has 11 residues. CDR3 coding DNA: TGTGCCAGCAGCGACGGGGGCGAGCAGTACTTC. Its translation is CASSDGGEQYF.

Comment on this clone: This CDR3 fails to terminate in the conserved phenylalanine or tryptophan, so it likely reflects a read error. V gene TRBV2 combines with J gene TRBJ1-2, with unresolved D. This CDR3 has 15 amino acids. Trimming removed 3 bases from V and 2 bases from J, with 13 bases in between. CDR1 is SNHLY and CDR2 is FYNNEI in the germline V gene. The CDR3 spells CASSEVLGPNYGYTL. CDR3 nucleotide sequence: TGTGCCAGCAGTGAGGTCTTGGGTCCGAACTATGGCTACACCCTC.

The CDR3 sequence: CASSPGAGEKLFF. The DNA for the CDR3 is TGTGCCAGCAGTCCCGGGGCCGGTGAAAAACTGTTTTTT. This chain connects TRBV6-5 to TRBJ1-4; weak D call: TRBD1 (5 bases). V was clipped by 5 bases and J by 7 bases, with 11 bases between them. Germline V gene sequence: CDR1 MNHEY, CDR2 SVGAGI. The length of the CDR3 is 13 residues.

The chain couples TRBV6-6 to TRBJ2-1; possible D gene TRBD2, 6 bases. Trimming left V 8 bases short and J 0 bases short, with 14 bases between. This CDR3 has 15 residues. Germline-derived CDR1 and CDR2 are MNHNY and SVGAGI (reference sequence). Here the CDR3 reads CASGPTGSSYNEQFF. For the CDR3, the DNA is TGTGCCAGCGGACCCACCGGGAGCTCCTACAATGAGCAGTTCTTC.

The V call is TRBV5-1, the J call TRBJ2-5; 10 bases fit TRBD2. J lost 4 bases, V lost 4 bases, and 10 bases had no gene match. Germline-derived CDR1 and CDR2 are SGHRS and YFSETQ. CDR3 length equals 16 residues. CDR3 loop: CASSVTPSGGRETQYF. The DNA for the CDR3 is TGCGCCAGCAGCGTCACCCCTAGCGGGGGAAGAGAGACCCAGTACTTC.

The chain carries TRBV14 and TRBJ2-7, with D unclear. Deletions cut 4 bases from V and 5 bases from J, with 9 bases between. CDR1 is SGHDN, CDR2 FVKESK, per germline. The CDR3 consists of 12 residues. The CDR3 sequence: CASSPILHEQYF. In DNA, the CDR3 is TGTGCCAGCAGCCCCATCTTACACGAGCAGTACTTC. Complete variable domain (other parts from reference TRBV14 and TRBJ2-7): EAGVTQFPSHSVIEKGQTVTLRCDPISGHDNLYWYRRVMGKEIKFLLHFVKESKQDESGMPNNRFLAERTGGTYSTLKVQPAELEDSGVYFCASSPILHEQYFGPGTRLTVT.

The rearrangement joins TRBV2 to TRBJ2-3; 8 bases fit TRBD2. Germline trimming cut 5 bases from V and 1 base from J; bases unmatched to any gene: 5. CDR3 size: 15 residues. CDR1 and CDR2 (germline): SNHLY, FYNNEI. The CDR3 spells CASSRAGDGTDTQYF. The CDR3 region has the DNA TGTGCCAGCAGTAGAGCGGGAGACGGCACAGATACGCAGTATTTT.

Of note for this clone: Different DNA sequences within this sample yield the same CDR3. The gene calls are TRBV27 and TRBJ1-5; D uncertain. Germline CDR1 is MNHEY and CDR2 is SMNVEV (reference sequence). CDR3 size: 14 residues. Trimming cost V 5 bases and J 3 bases, with 11 bases left between them. CDR3 protein: CASSPGLLNQPQHF. CDR3 DNA: TGTGCCAGCAGTCCAGGACTGCTCAATCAGCCCCAGCATTTT.

The chain employs TRBV7-9 and TRBJ2-1; TRBD2 might be the D (6 bases). The V end was cut by 2 bases, the J end by 0 bases, with 17 bases between. The germline CDR1 and CDR2 sequences are SEHNR and FQNEAQ (reference sequence). The CDR3 loop spans 18 amino acids. The CDR3 DNA follows: TGTGCCAGCAGCTTAACCCGAGGGGCGGGAAGCTCCTACAATGAGCAGTTCTTC. Translated, it gives CASSLTRGAGSSYNEQFF. Full variable domain (missing parts from reference TRBV7-9 and TRBJ2-1): DTGVSQNPRHKITKRGQNVTFRCDPISEHNRLYWYRQTLGQGPEFLTYFQNEAQLEKSRLLSDRFSAERPKGSFSTLEIQRTEQGDSAMYLCASSLTRGAGSSYNEQFFGPGTRLTVL.

The chain couples TRBV27 to TRBJ1-5, with 8 bases identical to TRBD1. The CDR3 consists of 15 residues. With 4 bases clipped from V and 6 bases from J, the junction kept 8 bases outside the gene matches. Germline values: CDR1 MNHEY, CDR2 SMNVEV (reference sequence). The CDR3 nucleotides are TGTGCCAGCAGTTCCAACGACAGGGGTTTTCAGCCCCAGCATTTT. This gives the protein CASSSNDRGFQPQHF.

The J gene is TRBJ1-6, the V gene TRBV4-1; D call uncertain. There are 14 residues in the CDR3. Germline V gene sequence: CDR1 MGHRA, CDR2 YSYEKL. The V end lost 4 bases, the J end lost 9 bases, and 13 bases lay between the germline ends. The CDR3 nucleotides read TGCGCCAGCAGCCCTCGAAAGACCGGTTCACCCCTCCACTTT. It encodes CASSPRKTGSPLHF.

The rearrangement joins TRBV27 to TRBJ2-3, with TRBD2 identical over 12 bases. Germline assignment: CDR1 MNHEY and CDR2 SMNVEV (reference sequence). Trimming took 5 bases from V and 1 from J; bases not matched to a gene: 4. The CDR3 extends over 16 amino acids. In nucleotides, the CDR3 is TGTGCCAGCAGTGGACTAGCGGGATCGGGCACAGATACGCAGTATTTT. It encodes CASSGLAGSGTDTQYF.

The rearrangement links TRBV7-9 to TRBJ2-3; unclear D gene. V was shortened by 3 bases and J by 7 bases, with 5 bases between the two germline ends. The germline V gene encodes CDR1 SEHNR and CDR2 FQNEAQ (reference sequence). The CDR3 runs to 11 residues. CDR3 DNA sequence: TGTGCCAGCAGCTTCGACCATACGCAGTATTTT. Translated, it gives CASSFDHTQYF.

The chain has TRBV28 and TRBJ2-1; unclear D gene. Trimming left V 1 base short and J 9 bases short, with 10 bases between. The germline V gene encodes CDR1 MDHEN and CDR2 SYDVKM. CDR3 length: 13 residues. DNA of the CDR3: TGTGCCAGCAGTTTATCTCCGCCAGGTGAGCAGTTCTTC. Translating it yields CASSLSPPGEQFF.

V is TRBV27 and J is TRBJ2-1; 7 positions agree with TRBD1. The CDR3 loop spans 14 amino acids. V was clipped by 2 bases and J by 7 bases; unmatched bases: 5. Germline V gene sequence: CDR1 MNHEY, CDR2 SMNVEV (reference sequence). The CDR3 region is CASSLRGPSNEQFF. CDR3 in DNA: TGTGCCAGCAGTTTAAGGGGGCCCTCGAATGAGCAGTTCTTC.

This clone was seen only once. This chain links TRBV13 with TRBJ1-4, with a tentative D call TRBD1 (5 bases). V shed 2 bases and J shed 4 bases, with 8 bases lying between them. Germline CDR1 PRHDT, CDR2 FYEKMQ (reference sequence). This CDR3 has 14 residues. The CDR3 DNA reads TGTGCCAGCAGCTTAAGTGACAGTAATGAAAAACTGTTTTTT. Translation gives CASSLSDSNEKLFF. Drawing the rest from reference TRBV13 and TRBJ1-4, the complete variable domain is AAGVIQSPRHLIKEKRETATLKCYPIPRHDTVYWYQQGPGQDPQFLISFYEKMQSDKGSIPDRFSAQQFSDYHSELNMSSLELGDSALYFCASSLSDSNEKLFFGSGTQLSVL.

The chain uses TRBV6-1 and TRBJ2-7; 7 bases agree with TRBD1. The CDR3 consists of 14 residues. Trimming cost V 4 bases and J 0 bases; bases outside gene matches: 3. The germline V gene has CDR1 MNHNS and CDR2 SASEGT. The CDR3 DNA is TGTGCCAGCAGTGGCTGGACAGGCTCCTACGAGCAGTACTTC. It codes for CASSGWTGSYEQYF.

This clone was seen a few times. The V call is TRBV6-5, the J call TRBJ1-6, with 7 bases that match TRBD1. Germline CDR1 reads MNHEY; CDR2 reads SVGAGI. V was clipped by 6 bases and J by 10 bases; unmatched bases: 6. CDR3 length: 13 amino acids. The CDR3 here is CASRGQYGSPLHF. In DNA, the CDR3 is TGTGCCAGCAGGGGACAGTATGGATCACCCCTCCACTTT.

In regard to this clone: This sample also contains other DNA sequences that code for the same CDR3. The genes are TRBV11-2 and TRBJ1-1, with D perhaps matching TRBD1 (6 bases). The CDR3 runs to 13 residues. The V end lost 5 bases, the J end lost 0 bases, and 7 bases lay between the germline ends. Germline V CDR1 and CDR2: SGHAT, FQNNGV. CDR3 coding DNA: TGTGCCAGCAGCCCAGGGGTGAACACTGAAGCTTTCTTT. Translating it yields CASSPGVNTEAFF.

With regard to this clone: The same CDR3 also results from other DNA sequences found in this sample. The chain joins TRBV19 to TRBJ1-5, with D maybe TRBD1 (5 bases). V was clipped by 4 bases and J by 1 base, with 8 bases between them. The germline CDR1 and CDR2 sequences are LNHDA and SQIVND (reference sequence). The CDR3 has 14 residues. The CDR3 protein is CASSSRVSNQPQHF. The CDR3 DNA is TGTGCCAGTAGTAGCAGGGTGAGCAATCAGCCCCAGCATTTT.

The chain joins TRBV6-1 to TRBJ2-1; a weak D match, TRBD1 (5 bases). From germline, CDR1 is MNHNS and CDR2 SASEGT. Trimming cost V 0 bases and J 2 bases, with 8 bases left between them. The CDR3 is 15 amino acids. The CDR3 bases are TGTGCCAGCAGTGAAGCTGGACATACCTACAATGAGCAGTTCTTC. This translates into CASSEAGHTYNEQFF.

The chain is built from TRBV19 and TRBJ1-2, with 9 bases that match TRBD1. Unmatched junction bases numbered 7, after V lost 5 bases and J lost 6 bases. Germline CDR1 reads LNHDA; CDR2 reads SQIVND (reference sequence). There are 14 residues in the CDR3. In DNA, the CDR3 is TGTGCCAGTAGTGTACAACAGGGGGCTGATGGCTACACCTTC. Translating gives CASSVQQGADGYTF. The variable domain in full, with the rest retrieved from reference TRBV19 and TRBJ1-2, is DGGITQSPKYLFRKEGQNVTLSCEQNLNHDAMYWYRQDPGQGLRLIYYSQIVNDFQKGDIAEGYSVSREKKESFPLTVTSAQKNPTAFYLCASSVQQGADGYTFGSGTRLTVV.

The V call is TRBV27, the J call TRBJ1-5; 9 positions agree with TRBD1. Germline V gives CDR1 MNHEY, CDR2 SMNVEV (reference sequence). V lost 4 bases and J lost 7; bases outside the gene matches: 8. CDR3 size: 15 residues. The CDR3 region is CASSSGQGIGQPQHF. The DNA of the CDR3 is TGTGCCAGCAGTTCGGGACAGGGTATCGGGCAGCCCCAGCATTTT.

This chain connects TRBV19 to TRBJ2-5; no firm D call. Looked up from germline, CDR1 is LNHDA and CDR2 is SQIVND (reference sequence). CDR3 length: 13 amino acids. With 3 bases removed from V and 2 bases from J, the gap between germline ends came to 7 bases. The CDR3 DNA reads as TGTGCCAGTAGTATTGCCGAACAAGAGACCCAGTACTTC. Its translation: CASSIAEQETQYF.